The rows below give T cell receptor beta chains drawn from one sample of a study of shared clonotypes between healthy human individuals. Sequencing was performed with immunoSEQ multiplex PCR; in TCRdb, only in-frame clones are kept and a portion is missing. Here the sample spans about 820,000 clones, 92% being singletons. Sequencing was performed on naive CD8+ T cells sorted from blood. The receptors come from a man aged 25 to 40 in good health. CDR3s include the opening cysteine and the closing phenylalanine or tryptophan. A D gene is named only where the DNA matches it firmly. Where a row states a size, it is once, few, many or the class of an expanded clone; other rows omit it.

clone size	CDR3 length	J gene	D gene	V gene	CDR3 protein	CDR3 DNA
.	17	TRBJ2-1	TRBD2	TRBV5-8	CASSVGLAGLSYNEQFF	TGTGCCAGCAGCGTGGGACTAGCGGGACTCTCCTACAATGAGCAGTTCTTC
.	13	TRBJ1-2	.	TRBV2	CASQANLGYGYTF	TGTGCCTCACAGGCTAACCTAGGCTATGGCTACACCTTC
once	14	TRBJ2-1	.	TRBV9	CASSVGSQPNEQFF	TGTGCCAGCAGCGTAGGTTCCCAGCCCAATGAGCAGTTCTTC
.	16	TRBJ2-3	TRBD2	TRBV2	CASQLAGGFSTDTQYF	TGTGCCAGCCAACTAGCGGGAGGTTTTAGCACAGATACGCAGTATTTT
.	17	TRBJ1-3	TRBD1	TRBV28	CASSLPPRGGSGNTIYF	TGTGCCAGCAGTTTACCTCCCAGGGGGGGCTCTGGAAACACCATATATTTT
.	14	TRBJ2-1	TRBD1	TRBV10-2	CASIWTGGYNEQFF	TGCGCCAGCATTTGGACAGGGGGGTACAATGAGCAGTTCTTC
.	15	TRBJ2-7	.	TRBV7-2	CASSLLSGSRHEQYF	TGTGCCAGCAGCTTACTAAGTGGGAGTAGGCACGAGCAGTACTTC
.	13	TRBJ2-1	.	TRBV2	CASSEFWENEQFF	TGTGCCAGCAGTGAGTTTTGGGAGAATGAGCAGTTCTTC
once	15	TRBJ2-3	.	TRBV7-9	CASSLIVAATDTQYF	TGTGCCAGCAGCCTCATCGTAGCGGCCACAGATACGCAGTATTTT
.	15	TRBJ2-7	TRBD1	TRBV18	CASSPSGQSYYEQYF	TGTGCCAGCTCACCTTCGGGACAGTCCTACTACGAGCAGTACTTC
.	13	TRBJ2-7	.	TRBV4-3	CASSQDSGYEQYF	TGCGCCAGCAGCCAAGACAGCGGATACGAGCAGTACTTC
.	16	TRBJ1-5	TRBD1	TRBV6-6	CASSYLRTGGVQPQHF	TGTGCCAGCAGTTACCTCCGGACAGGGGGAGTCCAGCCCCAGCATTTT
.	12	TRBJ2-1	.	TRBV28	CASTPVVGEQFF	TGTGCCAGCACCCCGGTGGTCGGTGAGCAGTTCTTC
once	14	TRBJ2-7	.	TRBV7-9	CASTAPLIPYEQYF	TGTGCCAGCACAGCGCCCCTTATCCCCTACGAGCAGTACTTC
.	15	TRBJ2-7	TRBD2	TRBV14	CASSRAGGPNYEQYF	TGTGCCAGCAGCCGAGCGGGAGGGCCTAATTACGAGCAGTACTTC
.	16	TRBJ2-3	TRBD2	TRBV5-1	CASSRFLEGGPDTQYF	TGCGCCAGCAGCAGGTTTCTGGAGGGAGGGCCGGATACGCAGTATTTT
.	16	TRBJ1-1	.	TRBV28	CASRNRGLGRNTEAFF	TGTGCCAGCAGGAATCGGGGGTTAGGACGGAACACTGAAGCTTTCTTT
.	15	TRBJ2-7	TRBD2	TRBV7-9	CASSPVRSGNYEQYF	TGTGCCAGCAGCCCCGTCAGGAGCGGGAACTACGAGCAGTACTTC
.	14	TRBJ2-2	TRBD1	TRBV12-5	CASGDQGDTGELFF	TGTGCTAGTGGCGACCAGGGGGACACCGGGGAGCTGTTTTTT
.	17	TRBJ1-3	.	TRBV9	CASSLAGGASTGNTIYF	TGTGCCAGCAGCCTAGCGGGGGGCGCTTCTACTGGAAACACCATATATTTT
.	14	TRBJ1-4	.	TRBV28	CASSLGGTNEKLFF	TGTGCCAGCAGTTTAGGGGGGACGAATGAAAAACTGTTTTTT
.	17	TRBJ1-1	.	TRBV2	CASSETWVGMSGTEAFF	TGTGCCAGCAGTGAAACTTGGGTAGGGATGAGTGGCACTGAAGCTTTCTTT
.	16	TRBJ2-1	TRBD2	TRBV9	CASSEVAGGPRDEQFF	TGTGCCAGCAGCGAAGTAGCGGGAGGGCCTAGGGATGAGCAGTTCTTC
.	14	TRBJ2-7	.	TRBV7-9	CASSLAGSSYEQYF	TGTGCCAGCAGCTTAGCGGGTTCCTCCTACGAGCAGTACTTC
.	15	TRBJ2-5	TRBD2	TRBV28	CASRIHLAGPETQYF	TGTGCCAGCAGGATCCATCTAGCGGGCCCAGAGACCCAGTACTTC
.	14	TRBJ2-7	.	TRBV11-2	CASTNTGNRHEQYF	TGTGCCAGCACCAATACAGGGAATAGGCACGAGCAGTACTTC
.	16	TRBJ2-7	.	TRBV5-1	CASSLAGQGNNYEQYF	TGCGCCAGCAGCTTGGCGGGGCAGGGCAACAACTACGAGCAGTACTTC